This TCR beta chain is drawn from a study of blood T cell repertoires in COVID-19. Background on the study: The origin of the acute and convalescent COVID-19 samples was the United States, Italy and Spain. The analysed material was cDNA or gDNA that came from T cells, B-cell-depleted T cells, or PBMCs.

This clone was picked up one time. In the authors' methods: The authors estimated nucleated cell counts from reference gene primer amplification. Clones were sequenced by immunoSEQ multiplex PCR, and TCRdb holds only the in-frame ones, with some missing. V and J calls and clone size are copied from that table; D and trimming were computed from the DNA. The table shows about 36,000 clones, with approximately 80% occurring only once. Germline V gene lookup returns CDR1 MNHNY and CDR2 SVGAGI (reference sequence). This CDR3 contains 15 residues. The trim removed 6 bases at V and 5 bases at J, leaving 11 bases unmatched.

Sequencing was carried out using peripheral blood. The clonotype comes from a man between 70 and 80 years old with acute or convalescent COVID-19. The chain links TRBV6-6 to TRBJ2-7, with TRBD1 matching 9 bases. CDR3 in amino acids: CASRHRGQGTDEQYF. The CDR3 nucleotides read TGTGCCAGCAGACACCGGGGACAGGGCACCGACGAGCAGTACTTC.